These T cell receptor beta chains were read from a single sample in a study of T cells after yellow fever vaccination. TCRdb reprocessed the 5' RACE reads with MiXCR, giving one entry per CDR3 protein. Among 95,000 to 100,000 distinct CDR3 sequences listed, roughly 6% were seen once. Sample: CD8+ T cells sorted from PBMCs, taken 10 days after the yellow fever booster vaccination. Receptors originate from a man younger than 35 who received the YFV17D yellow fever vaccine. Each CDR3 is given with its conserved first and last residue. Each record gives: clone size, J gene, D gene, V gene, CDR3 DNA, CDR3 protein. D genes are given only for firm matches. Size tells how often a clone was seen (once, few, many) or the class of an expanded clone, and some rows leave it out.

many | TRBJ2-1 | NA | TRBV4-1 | TGCGCCAGCAGCCAAGTACCCGGGCCCAAGGATGAGCAGTTCTTC | CASSQVPGPKDEQFF
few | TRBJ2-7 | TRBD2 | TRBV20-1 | TGCAGTGCTAGCCCGGAAGCGGGGCCCTACGAGCAGTACTTC | CSASPEAGPYEQYF
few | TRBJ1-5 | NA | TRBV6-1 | TGTGCCAGCAGTGAATATGGGGCTAGCAATCAGCCCCAGCATTTT | CASSEYGASNQPQHF
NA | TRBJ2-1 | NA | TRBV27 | TGTGCCAGCAGTTTATCGGTAGGGGCATGGGGGTTCAATGAGCAGTTCTTC | CASSLSVGAWGFNEQFF
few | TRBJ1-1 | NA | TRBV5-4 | TGTGCCAGCAGCGTGACAGGCGGCTGGGAAGCTTTCTTT | CASSVTGGWEAFF
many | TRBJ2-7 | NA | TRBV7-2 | TGTGCCAGCAGCCGGCCGGGACTTGGCTCCTACGAGCAGTACTTC | CASSRPGLGSYEQYF
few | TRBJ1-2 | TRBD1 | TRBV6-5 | TGTGCCAGCAGTCCGGGACAGTTGAACTATGGCTACACCTTC | CASSPGQLNYGYTF
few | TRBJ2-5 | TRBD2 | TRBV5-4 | TGTGCCAGCAGCTTGTTAGGTGGGGGAGGGTTAGGAGAGACCCAGTACTTC | CASSLLGGGGLGETQYF
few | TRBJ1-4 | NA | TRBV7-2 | TGTGCCAGCAGCCATCGGGGATTTAATGAAAAACTGTTTTTT | CASSHRGFNEKLFF
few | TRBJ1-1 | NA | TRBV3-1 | TGTGCCAGCAGCCAGCCCCTGGGACTGGTGGACACTGAAGCTTTCTTT | CASSQPLGLVDTEAFF
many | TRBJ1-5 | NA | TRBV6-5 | TGTGCCAGCAGCCGTCGACGAAATAGCAATCAGCCCCAGCATTTT | CASSRRRNSNQPQHF
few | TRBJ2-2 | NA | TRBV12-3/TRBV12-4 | TGTGCCAGCAGGGACAGCACCGGGGAGCTGTTTTTT | CASRDSTGELFF
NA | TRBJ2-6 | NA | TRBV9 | TGTGCCAGCAGCCCCCGAGGAAGGAGCTCTGGGGCCAACGTCCTGACTTTC | CASSPRGRSSGANVLTF
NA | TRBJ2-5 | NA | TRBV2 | TGTGCCAGCAGAGAATCGGAGGGGTACCAAGAGACCCAGTACTTC | CASRESEGYQETQYF
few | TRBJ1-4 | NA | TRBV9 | TGTGCCAGCAGCGTAGCTCGGGTGGGGCCCGGTGTCGGTAATGAAAAACTGTTTTTT | CASSVARVGPGVGNEKLFF
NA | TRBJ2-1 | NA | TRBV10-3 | TGTGCCATCGAAACCGGGGGCACCTACAATGAGCAGTTCTTC | CAIETGGTYNEQFF
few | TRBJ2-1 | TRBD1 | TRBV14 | TGTGCCAGCAGCCAAGCAAGGGGACAGGGGGGAAATGAGCAGTTCTTC | CASSQARGQGGNEQFF
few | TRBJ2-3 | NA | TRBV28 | TGTGCCAGCAGCGACCCCTCGGACATTATAAGGGATACGCAGTATTTT | CASSDPSDIIRDTQYF
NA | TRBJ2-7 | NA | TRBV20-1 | TGCAGTGCTAGAGATTCTCCATCCGGGAGTGAGCAGTACTTC | CSARDSPSGSEQYF
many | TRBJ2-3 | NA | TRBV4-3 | TGCGCCAGCAGCCAAGATCAGGGGCGTAGCACAGATACGCAGTATTTT | CASSQDQGRSTDTQYF
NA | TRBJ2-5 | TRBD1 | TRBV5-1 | TGCGCCAGCAGTCCGTCTCCCCTCAGGGGGCTTAAAGAGACCCAGTACTTC | CASSPSPLRGLKETQYF
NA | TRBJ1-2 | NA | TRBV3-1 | TGTGCCAGCAGCCACCCAAAATTCCCGGGACTGGAAGCTGGCTACACCTTC | CASSHPKFPGLEAGYTF
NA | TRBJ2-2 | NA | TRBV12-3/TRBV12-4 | TGTGCCAGCAGTTTAGCGGGGTTTGACACCGGGGAGCTGTTTTTT | CASSLAGFDTGELFF
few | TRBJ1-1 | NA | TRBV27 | TGTGCCAGCAGCCCCGCCGGGACGGCGAACACTGAAGCTTTCTTT | CASSPAGTANTEAFF
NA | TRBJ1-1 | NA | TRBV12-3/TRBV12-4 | TGTGCCAGCAGTTTAACCAGGGGAGCTTTCTTT | CASSLTRGAFF
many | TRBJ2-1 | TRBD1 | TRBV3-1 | TGTGCCAGCAGCCTCCCCGGGACAGGTTACAATGAGCAGTTCTTC | CASSLPGTGYNEQFF
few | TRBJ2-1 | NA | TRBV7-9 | TGTGCCGGAGATGAGGCGCCCAATGAGCAGTTCTTC | CAGDEAPNEQFF
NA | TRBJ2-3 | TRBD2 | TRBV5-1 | TGCGCCAGCAGCTTCTCCTCAGCGGGGGGGCTGGATACGCAGTATTTT | CASSFSSAGGLDTQYF
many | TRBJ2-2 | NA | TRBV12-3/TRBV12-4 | TGTGCCAGCAGTTCGGACTCTCTTTGGACCGGGGAGCTGTTTTTT | CASSSDSLWTGELFF
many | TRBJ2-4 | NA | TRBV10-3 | TGTGCCATCAGTGAGCCAGGGGCTTCGACCAAAAACATTCAGTACTTC | CAISEPGASTKNIQYF
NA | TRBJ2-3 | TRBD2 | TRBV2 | TGTGCCACGCGAGTTTACGGGGGGGCAGTAGATACGCAGTATTTT | CATRVYGGAVDTQYF
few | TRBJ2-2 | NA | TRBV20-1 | TGCAGTGCTCGAGGGGCCCAGGCGGAGACCGGGGAGCTGTTTTTT | CSARGAQAETGELFF
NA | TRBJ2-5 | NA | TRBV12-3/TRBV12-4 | TGTGCCAGCAGTTTAAGTCAGACCCAGTACTTC | CASSLSQTQYF
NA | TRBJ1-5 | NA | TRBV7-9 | TGTGCCAGCAGCCTATGGACAGAGCCTCATCAGCCCCAGCATTTT | CASSLWTEPHQPQHF
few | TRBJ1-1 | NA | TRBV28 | TGTGCCAGCAGTTTATGCACAGCGCCCTGGGCCCTTTGCGACACTGAAGCTTTCTTT | CASSLCTAPWALCDTEAFF
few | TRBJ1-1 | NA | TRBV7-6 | TGTGCCAGCAGCTCCCCGGCAGGGTGGAACACTGAAGCTTTCTTT | CASSSPAGWNTEAFF
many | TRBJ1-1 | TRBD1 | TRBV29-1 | TGCAGCGTTGAGTCAGTGGGACAGGGCGGTCGGGCGGGAGAAGCTTTCTTT | CSVESVGQGGRAGEAFF
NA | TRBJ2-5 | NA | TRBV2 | TGTGCCAGCAGTGATATTAGTGGGGCCCGGGAGACCCAGTACTTC | CASSDISGARETQYF
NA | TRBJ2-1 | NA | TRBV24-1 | TGTGCCACCAGTGATTTGGGCCCCCCGGAGAATGAGCAGTTCTTC | CATSDLGPPENEQFF
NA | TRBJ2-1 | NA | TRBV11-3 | TGTGCCAGCAGCTTAAGATCTCCGCCGGACGATGAGCAGTTCTTC | CASSLRSPPDDEQFF
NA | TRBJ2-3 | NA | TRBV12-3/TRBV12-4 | TGTGCCAGCCAGCCCGGGGCTAGGGGAACAGATACGCAGTATTTT | CASQPGARGTDTQYF
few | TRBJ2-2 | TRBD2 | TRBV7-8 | TGTGCCAGCAGCTTAGTACTGCGGGGGGGCACCGGGGAGCTGTTTTTT | CASSLVLRGGTGELFF
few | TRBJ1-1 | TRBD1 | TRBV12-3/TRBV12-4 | TGTGCCAGCAGTACCCTAACAGGGGAGCTGAACACTGAAGCTTTCTTT | CASSTLTGELNTEAFF
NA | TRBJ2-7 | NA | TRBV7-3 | TGTGCCTCAGGTGCGAGGGGATACGAGCAGTACTTC | CASGARGYEQYF
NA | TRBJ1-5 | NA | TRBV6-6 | TGTGCCAGCAGTTACCTTGGGGGTAATCAGCCCCAGCATTTT | CASSYLGGNQPQHF
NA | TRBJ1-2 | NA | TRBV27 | TGTGCCAGCAGTTTATATTTCCCTGCCCAAACGGGCCTCAACTATGGCTACACCTTC | CASSLYFPAQTGLNYGYTF
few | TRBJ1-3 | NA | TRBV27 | TGTGCCAGCAGAACCCCCTCTGGAAACACCATATATTTT | CASRTPSGNTIYF
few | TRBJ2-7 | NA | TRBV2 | TGTGCCGGAAGACAAGACCTCTACGAGCAGTACTTC | CAGRQDLYEQYF